This T cell receptor (beta chain) was profiled in a study of graft-versus-host responses after intestinal transplantation. Across the whole study: Every transplant recipient was induced with anti-thymocyte globulin, then maintained on tacrolimus and steroids for two to four years. Whole-study findings and limits: Allograft clonal ratios (graft-versus-host to host-versus-graft) were high in patients who had graft-donor T cell macrochimerism. GvH clones detected in recipient marrow included some appearing first in ileum or blood.

The CDR3 runs 14 residues. V was trimmed by 6 bases and J by 0 bases, leaving 11 bases between them. Germline loops: CDR1 MDHEN, CDR2 SYDVKM. TCRdb's table, derived via immunoSEQ multiplex PCR, lists solely in-frame clones and lacks some. This table has over 85,000 clones, just over 90% appearing once. Comments on this clone: The target antigen is unknown.

The clonotype comes from a human donor who received an intestinal transplant. V and J are TRBV28 and TRBJ1-1; D unclear. Specimen: unstimulated CD8+ T cells sorted from spleen or lymph node cells, collected before intestinal transplant. The CDR3 DNA reads as TGTGCCAGCAGACCGTATTTTATGAACACTGAAGCTTTCTTT. Residues: CASRPYFMNTEAFF.